This T cell receptor (beta chain) was captured by sequencing in a study of blood T cells in healthy people across ages. V lost 2 bases and J lost 1; bases outside the gene matches: 15. Germline lookup yields CDR1 MNHEY and CDR2 SVGEGT. The CDR3 spans 19 residues. In terms of origin and age, donors were healthy Caucasian individuals from Russia aged 6 to 90. Sample-barcoded 5' priming and a J-beta primer mix drove a second PCR of about 6 to 12 cycles. Each of the samples gave a minimum of 2.5 million paired-end reads that contained CDR3. TCRdb passed the 5' RACE reads through MiXCR, listing each CDR3 protein once. Altogether fewer than 1,000,000 distinct CDR3 sequences are present, about 42% being singletons, with the ten largest covering about 19%.

The clonotype comes from a man aged 55 to 70 in good health. The sequencing input was blood. This chain links TRBV6-2 or TRBV6-3 with TRBJ1-1; the match to TRBD1 covers 8 bases. The CDR3 DNA sequence: TGTGCCAGCAGTTACGGCCGCGGACAGGGAGGTCCGCGGAACACTGAAGCTTTCTTT. Translation gives CASSYGRGQGGPRNTEAFF.